Each of the 16 T cell receptor beta chains below was sequenced from the same sample in a study of T cells after yellow fever vaccination. One entry per CDR3 protein results from TCRdb running MiXCR on the 5' RACE reads. The sample holds about 310,000 distinct CDR3 sequences, approximately 3.8% seen once. The sequencing here drew on PBMCs, taken on the day of the yellow fever booster vaccination. All receptors come from a man younger than 30 who received the YFV17D yellow fever vaccine.

This clonotype was recorded many times. V gene TRBV12-3 or TRBV12-4 combines with J gene TRBJ2-3; D ambiguous. V lost 0 bases to trimming and J lost 6 bases, with 10 bases between them. The CDR3 loop spans 14 amino acids. CDR3: CASSLAAATDTQYF. The CDR3 region has the DNA TGTGCCAGCAGTTTAGCGGCAGCAACCGATACGCAGTATTTT.

This clonotype has more than one count but fewer than ten. The rearrangement joins TRBV5-1 to TRBJ2-1, with TRBD1 matching over 9 bases. This CDR3 has 15 amino acids. V lost 4 bases to trimming and J lost 1 base; unmatched junction nucleotides: 3. Germline CDR1 SGHRS, CDR2 YFSETQ. CDR3 nucleotide sequence: TGCGCCAGCAGCACACAGGGGGCATCCTACAATGAGCAGTTCTTC. Protein product: CASSTQGASYNEQFF.

The rearrangement links TRBV2 to TRBJ2-7; TRBD1 agrees at 8 bases. This CDR3 has 14 residues. The junction had 6 bases not matched to a gene; V was cut back by 1 base and J by 7 bases. From germline, CDR1 is SNHLY and CDR2 FYNNEI. The CDR3: CASSEDRTGFEQYV. CDR3 sequence (DNA): TGTGCCAGCAGTGAAGACCGGACAGGGTTTGAGCAGTACGTC.

In its sample, this clonotype was seen many times. The chain combines TRBV27 with TRBJ2-7; D is undetermined. In germline, CDR1 is MNHEY, CDR2 SMNVEV (reference sequence). Trimming cost V 0 bases and J 2 bases, with 17 bases left between them. The CDR3 is 17 amino acids. The CDR3 spells CASSLSAAPYSPYEQYF. The CDR3 DNA follows: TGTGCCAGCAGTTTATCGGCTGCCCCTTATTCCCCCTACGAGCAGTACTTC.

This clonotype appeared a few times. V is TRBV30 and J is TRBJ2-1; 12 nucleotides align to TRBD2. Germline CDR1 is GTSNPN and CDR2 is SVGIG (reference sequence). The CDR3 spans 16 residues. After removal of 3 bases from V and 3 bases from J, the junction contained 6 bases not matched to a gene. This chain's CDR3 is CAWSPRTSGVYNEQFF. In DNA, the CDR3 is TGTGCCTGGAGCCCCAGGACTAGCGGGGTCTACAATGAGCAGTTCTTC.

This clonotype was observed at least ten times. This chain uses TRBV27 with TRBJ2-1, with TRBD2 identical over 10 bases. Germline loops: CDR1 MNHEY, CDR2 SMNVEV (reference sequence). There are 16 residues in the CDR3. J gave up 4 bases and V 3 bases, and 6 bases lay outside the gene matches. The CDR3, as DNA: TGTGCCAGCAGTTTGGCTAGCGGGGGCCGTTACAATGAGCAGTTCTTC. Amino acids: CASSLASGGRYNEQFF.

This clonotype came up many times. The V call is TRBV25-1, the J call TRBJ2-2, with no clear D. CDR1 is MGHDK, CDR2 SYGVNS, per germline. CDR3 size: 15 residues. Trimming took 5 bases from V and 0 from J, leaving 10 bases between them. In nucleotides, the CDR3 is TGTGCCAGCAGTTACCAAGCGTCGAACACCGGGGAGCTGTTTTTT. Its translation is CASSYQASNTGELFF. Supplemented by reference TRBV25-1 and TRBJ2-2, the full variable domain reads EADIYQTPRYLVIGTGKKITLECSQTMGHDKMYWYQQDPGMELHLIHYSYGVNSTEKGDLSSESTVSRIRTEHFPLTLESARPSHTSQYLCASSYQASNTGELFFGEGSRLTVL.

Many counts were recorded for this clonotype. J is TRBJ2-7 and V is TRBV9; a weak D match, TRBD2 (6 bases). Trimming pared 0 bases from V and 0 bases from J, leaving 10 bases between. The CDR3 totals 15 residues. Germline V gene data show CDR1 as SGDLS and CDR2 as YYNGEE. CDR3 bases: TGTGCCAGCAGCGTAGGGGCGGGGAGCTCCTACGAGCAGTACTTC. Translation gives CASSVGAGSSYEQYF.

This clonotype was seen many times. This chain joins TRBV9 and TRBJ2-5; 8 bases line up with TRBD1. V dropped 1 base and J dropped 4; count of bases not matched to a gene: 3. The V gene's germline CDR1 is SGDLS and CDR2 YYNGEE. This CDR3 has 14 residues. The CDR3 region is CASSVWGTGETQYF. The CDR3 DNA sequence: TGTGCCAGCAGCGTATGGGGGACAGGAGAGACCCAGTACTTC.

This chain connects TRBV11-2 to TRBJ2-1; 8 bases map to TRBD1. The CDR3 extends over 14 amino acids. Germline CDR1 SGHAT, CDR2 FQNNGV. The V gene end was trimmed by 5 bases and the J gene end by 8 bases; junction bases not matched to a gene: 8. The CDR3 nucleotides read TGTGCCAGCAGCGGCGACACAGGGGGTTATGAGCAGTTCTTC. This codes for CASSGDTGGYEQFF.

This clonotype was observed at least ten times. This chain joins TRBV27 and TRBJ2-5, with 7 nucleotides matching TRBD2. CDR3 length: 16 amino acids. The ends lost 6 bases at V and 2 bases at J; junction bases unmatched: 12. Germline V CDR1 and CDR2: MNHEY, SMNVEV (reference sequence). The CDR3: CASSRGIRRGQETQYF. The DNA for the CDR3 is TGTGCCAGCAGCCGGGGCATTCGGCGGGGGCAAGAGACCCAGTACTTC.

In this sample, this clonotype turned up a few times. V is TRBV4-3 and J is TRBJ2-7, with 9 bases identical to TRBD2. Unmatched junction bases numbered 8, after V lost 1 base and J lost 1 base. Germline loops: CDR1 LGHNA, CDR2 YSLEER. The CDR3 loop spans 17 amino acids. CDR3 sequence (DNA): TGCGCCAGCAGCCAAGTTACAAGGCTAGCGGGGTCCTACGAGCAGTACTTC. It specifies CASSQVTRLAGSYEQYF.

This clonotype was counted at least ten times. The chain links TRBV4-1 to TRBJ2-7; D perhaps matches TRBD1 (6 bases). This CDR3 has 15 amino acids. Germline CDR1 and CDR2: MGHRA and YSYEKL. V was trimmed by 0 bases and J by 7 bases, leaving 16 bases between them. The CDR3 sequence: CASSQEGGRGGEQYV. Here the CDR3 DNA reads TGCGCCAGCAGCCAAGAGGGTGGCAGGGGTGGTGAGCAGTACGTC.

This clonotype has at least ten counts. The rearrangement joins TRBV10-3 to TRBJ1-1; the D gene is possibly TRBD1 (5 bases). Trimming left V 0 bases short and J 6 bases short, with 20 bases between. CDR1 is ENHRY, CDR2 SYGVKD, per germline. The length of the CDR3 is 17 residues. The CDR3 sequence: CAISESKSSPGRAEAFF. CDR3 nucleotide sequence: TGTGCCATCAGTGAGTCGAAGTCCAGCCCGGGGCGGGCTGAAGCTTTCTTT.

The chain combines TRBV7-2 with TRBJ1-6; TRBD1 might be the D (6 bases). The CDR3 extends over 15 amino acids. V dropped 1 base and J dropped 7 bases, with 11 bases sitting between them. Germline V gene sequence: CDR1 SGHTA, CDR2 FQGNSA. CDR3 nucleotide sequence: TGTGCCAGCAGCTTAGAGATCGGACAGAATTCACCCCTCCACTTT. Its protein product is CASSLEIGQNSPLHF.

In this sample, this clonotype turned up a few times. This chain joins TRBV7-3 and TRBJ2-5; 10 nucleotides align to TRBD1. The germline gives CDR1 SGHTA, CDR2 FQGTGA. The trim removed 4 bases at V and 5 bases at J, leaving 1 base unmatched. This CDR3 contains 13 residues. The DNA for the CDR3 is TGTGCCAGCAGCTCGGGACAGGGGGAGACCCAGTACTTC. Translated: CASSSGQGETQYF.